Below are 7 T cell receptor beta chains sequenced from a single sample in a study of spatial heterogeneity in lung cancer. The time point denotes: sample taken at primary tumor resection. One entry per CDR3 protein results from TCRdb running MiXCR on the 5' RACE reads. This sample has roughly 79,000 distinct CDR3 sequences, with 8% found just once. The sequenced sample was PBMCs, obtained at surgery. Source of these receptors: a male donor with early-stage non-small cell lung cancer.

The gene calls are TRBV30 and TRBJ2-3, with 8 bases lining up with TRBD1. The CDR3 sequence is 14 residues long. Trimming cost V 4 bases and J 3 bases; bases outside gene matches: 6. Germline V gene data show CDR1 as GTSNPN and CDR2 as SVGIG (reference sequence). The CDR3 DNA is TGTGCCTGGAACCCAGGGGGCAGGACAGATACGCAGTATTTT. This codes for CAWNPGGRTDTQYF.

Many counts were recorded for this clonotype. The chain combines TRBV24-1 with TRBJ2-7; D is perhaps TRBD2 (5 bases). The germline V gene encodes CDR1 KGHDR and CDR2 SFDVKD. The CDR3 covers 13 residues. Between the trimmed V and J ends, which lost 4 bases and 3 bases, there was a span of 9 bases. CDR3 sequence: CATSDGNYYEQYF. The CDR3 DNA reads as TGTGCCACCAGTGACGGGAATTACTACGAGCAGTACTTC.

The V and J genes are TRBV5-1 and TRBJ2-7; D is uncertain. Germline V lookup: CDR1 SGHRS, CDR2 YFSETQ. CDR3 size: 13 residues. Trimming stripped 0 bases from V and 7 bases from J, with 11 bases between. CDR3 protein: CASSLGGVDEQYF. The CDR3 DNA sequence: TGCGCCAGCAGCTTGGGCGGTGTTGATGAGCAGTACTTC.

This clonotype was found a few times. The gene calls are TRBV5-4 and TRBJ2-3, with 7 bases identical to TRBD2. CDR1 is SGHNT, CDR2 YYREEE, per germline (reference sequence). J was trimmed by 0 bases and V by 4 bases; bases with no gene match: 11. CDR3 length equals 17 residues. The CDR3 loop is CASSRAPGGPSTDTQYF. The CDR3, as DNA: TGTGCCAGCAGCCGGGCCCCGGGAGGCCCTAGCACAGATACGCAGTATTTT.

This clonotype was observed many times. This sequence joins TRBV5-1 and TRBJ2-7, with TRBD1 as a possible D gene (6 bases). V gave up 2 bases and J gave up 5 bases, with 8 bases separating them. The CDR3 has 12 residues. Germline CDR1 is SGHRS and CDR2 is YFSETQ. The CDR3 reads CASSFPGDEQYF. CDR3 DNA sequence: TGCGCCAGCAGCTTCCCAGGGGACGAGCAGTACTTC. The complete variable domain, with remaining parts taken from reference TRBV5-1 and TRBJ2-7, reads KAGVTQTPRYLIKTRGQQVTLSCSPISGHRSVSWYQQTPGQGLQFLFEYFSETQRNKGNFPGRFSGRQFSNSRSEMNVSTLELGDSALYLCASSFPGDEQYFGPGTRLTVT.

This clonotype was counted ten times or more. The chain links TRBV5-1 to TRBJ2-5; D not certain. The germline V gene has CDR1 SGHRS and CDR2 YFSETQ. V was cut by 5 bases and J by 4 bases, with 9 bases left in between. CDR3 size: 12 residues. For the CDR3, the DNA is TGCGCCAGCAGGGAGAAGGGAGAGACCCAGTACTTC. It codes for CASREKGETQYF.

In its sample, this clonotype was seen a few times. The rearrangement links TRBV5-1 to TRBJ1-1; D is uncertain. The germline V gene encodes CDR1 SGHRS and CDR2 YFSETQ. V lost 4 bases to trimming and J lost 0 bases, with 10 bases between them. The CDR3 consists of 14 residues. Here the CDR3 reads CASSLTVLNTEAFF. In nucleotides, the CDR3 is TGCGCCAGCAGCCTGACGGTCCTGAACACTGAAGCTTTCTTT.